Many counts were recorded for the clone carrying this T cell receptor beta chain. Its specificity is unknown. The length of the CDR3 is 13 residues. V shed 2 bases and J shed 6 bases, with 10 bases lying between them. Germline values: CDR1 SGHTA, CDR2 FQGNSA. TCRdb independently ran MiXCR on the reads; one entry per CDR3 protein. The sample consists of approximately 250,000 distinct CDR3 sequences, over 8% of them appearing once. The entry originates in a study of T cell repertoires in cytomegalovirus infection. For the study at large: Public TCR beta signatures provided an indication of both CMV infection and a matching HLA type. Findings and caveats of the study: The cumulative frequency of public TCR beta families identified carriers of CMV plus the relevant HLA.

The chain carries TRBV7-2 and TRBJ1-1; D not resolved. Sequences were obtained from PBMCs. This sequence was found in a human donor in good health (CMV status not recorded). Some clones in this sample may be carry-over from other donors' samples. The CDR3 region has the DNA TGTGCCAGCAGCTTAAACCCCGGTTCTGAAGCTTTCTTT. The encoded protein is CASSLNPGSEAFF.